The TCR beta chain described here comes from a study of read filtering for tumor transcriptome and immune sequencing. At the level of the study: TCR-mapped reads were about 4 to 10.27 million with IR-seq versus about 80 to 1273 with RNA-seq. Study-wide findings and caveats: Around 82% of IR-seq clonotypes had a single read, yet these held around 4% of reads.

This clonotype was seen ten or more times. No antigen is known for it. The library was built from around 400 ng RNA with molecular barcoded adaptors for alpha/delta and beta/gamma chains. TCRdb fed the reads into MiXCR, producing one record per CDR3 protein. This table holds tens of thousands of distinct CDR3 sequences, 20% to 25% found once. Germline values: CDR1 SEHNR, CDR2 FQNEAQ (reference sequence). Deletions cut 1 base from V and 0 bases from J, with 11 bases between. The CDR3 is made up of 16 amino acids. This clonotype was obtained from a donor over 35 with multiple myeloma. Sequencing was performed on a population of CD138-negative cells sorted from bone marrow. V usage is TRBV7-9 and J usage is TRBJ2-3, with D tentatively TRBD1 or TRBD2 (5 bases each). For the CDR3, the DNA is TGTGCCAGCAGCTTAGTTTGGGACGGCAGCACAGATACGCAGTATTTT. Amino acids: CASSLVWDGSTDTQYF.